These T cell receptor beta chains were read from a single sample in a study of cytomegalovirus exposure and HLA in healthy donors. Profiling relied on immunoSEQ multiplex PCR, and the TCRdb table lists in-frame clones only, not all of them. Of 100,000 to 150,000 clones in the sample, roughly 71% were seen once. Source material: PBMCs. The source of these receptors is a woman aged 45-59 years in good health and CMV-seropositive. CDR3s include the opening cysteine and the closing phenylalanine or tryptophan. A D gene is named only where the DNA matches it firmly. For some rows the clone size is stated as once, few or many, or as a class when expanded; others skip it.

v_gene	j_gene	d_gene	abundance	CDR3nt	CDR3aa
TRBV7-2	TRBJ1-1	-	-	TGTGCCAGCAGCTCCCCCGGGACACGGGCTCTGGGGGCTTTCTTT	CASSSPGTRALGAFF
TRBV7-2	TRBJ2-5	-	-	TGTGCCAGCCAGGCGACCCGGACCCAGTACTTC	CASQATRTQYF
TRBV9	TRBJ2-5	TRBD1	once	TGTGCCAGCAGCGTAGCGGAGACAGGGGGCTGGGAGACCCAGTACTTC	CASSVAETGGWETQYF
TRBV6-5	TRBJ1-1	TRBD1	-	TGTGCCAGCAGTACAGGACAGGGTTGGACTGAAGCTTTCTTT	CASSTGQGWTEAFF
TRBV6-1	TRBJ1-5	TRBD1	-	TGTGCCAGCCGACAGGGGTTGGGATTACCCCAGCATTTT	CASRQGLGLPQHF
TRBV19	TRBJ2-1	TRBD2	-	TGTGCCAGCCGGCGGGGGGGCGGGTACAATGAGCAGTTCTTC	CASRRGGGYNEQFF
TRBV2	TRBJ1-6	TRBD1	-	TGTGCCAGCACCTTGGACAGGGACATCTCACCCCTCCACTTT	CASTLDRDISPLHF
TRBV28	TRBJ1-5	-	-	TGTGCCAGCTCTTCTCCTCAGGCGTTCGGCAATCAGCCCCAGCATTTT	CASSSPQAFGNQPQHF
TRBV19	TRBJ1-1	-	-	TGTGCCAGTAGTATGGACGGGGTCCGGGGGGACGCTGAAGCTTTCTTT	CASSMDGVRGDAEAFF
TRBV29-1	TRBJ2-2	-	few	TGCGCGGGGAGCACATCGAACACCGGGGAGCTGTTTTTT	CAGSTSNTGELFF
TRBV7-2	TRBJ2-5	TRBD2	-	TGTGCCAGCAGCTTAAGGGCCGCGGGGGTTTTAGGAGAGACCCAGTACTTC	CASSLRAAGVLGETQYF
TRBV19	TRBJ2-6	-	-	TGTGCCAGTAACCCGGGCTCTGGGGCCAACGTCCTGACTTTC	CASNPGSGANVLTF
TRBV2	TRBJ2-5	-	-	TGTGCCAGCAGTGATATTCGGGGCCAAGAGACCCAGTACTTC	CASSDIRGQETQYF
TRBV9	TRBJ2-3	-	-	TGTGCCAGCAGCGTTGACTTGGATACGCAGTATTTT	CASSVDLDTQYF
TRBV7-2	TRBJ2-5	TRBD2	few	TGTGCCAGCAGCTCTGGGACTAGCGTGGGAGAGACCCAGTACTTC	CASSSGTSVGETQYF
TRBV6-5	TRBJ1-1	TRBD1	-	TGTGCCAGCAGTTACAGGGGGCTGAACACTGAAGCTTTCTTT	CASSYRGLNTEAFF
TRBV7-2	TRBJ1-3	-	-	TGTGCCAGCAGCTACAGGGAGCCTCTCTCTGGAAACACCATATATTTT	CASSYREPLSGNTIYF
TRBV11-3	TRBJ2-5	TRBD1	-	TGTGCCAGCAGCTTTCGCCGCCAGGGGGAAGAGACCCAGTACTTC	CASSFRRQGEETQYF
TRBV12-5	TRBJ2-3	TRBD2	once	TGTGCTAGTGGTTTGACCGGGACTAGCCTACCCACAGATACGCAGTATTTT	CASGLTGTSLPTDTQYF
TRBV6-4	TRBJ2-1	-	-	TGTGCCAGCAGTCCCGAGGATAGCTCCCTCGGTGAGCAGTTCTTC	CASSPEDSSLGEQFF
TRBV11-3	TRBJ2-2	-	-	TGTGCCAGCAGCTTAGTGGGCCCCCGATACACCGGGGAGCTGTTTTTT	CASSLVGPRYTGELFF
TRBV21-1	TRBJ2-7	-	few	TGTGCCAGCAGCAAAGAGGGGACAGGGGGCGCAGGGGTCGAGCAGTACTTC	CASSKEGTGGAGVEQYF
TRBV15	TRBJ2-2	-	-	TGTGCCACCAGCAGAGGAGGCAACACCGGGGAGCTGTTTTTT	CATSRGGNTGELFF
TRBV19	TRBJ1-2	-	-	TGTGCCAGTAGTATAGATCAAACCAGGGGAGCTAACTATGGCTACACCTTC	CASSIDQTRGANYGYTF
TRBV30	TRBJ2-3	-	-	TGTGCCTGGAGTGTAGGCGGGGGCGGAGATACGCAGTATTTT	CAWSVGGGGDTQYF
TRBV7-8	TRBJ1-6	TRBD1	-	TGTGCCAGCAGATCAGACAGGGGACGAATGTTGGGGGGGAATTCACCCCTCCACTTT	CASRSDRGRMLGGNSPLHF
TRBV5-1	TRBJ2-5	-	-	TGCGCCAGCAGCTTGGTTGGGAGGATCCAAGAGACCCAGTACTTC	CASSLVGRIQETQYF
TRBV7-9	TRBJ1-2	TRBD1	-	TGTGCCAGCAGCTCGGGACAGGCAGTATGCGTCTACACCTTC	CASSSGQAVCVYTF
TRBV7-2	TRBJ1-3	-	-	TGTGCCAGCGCCCCGAGGCTAGGGGATGGAAACACCATATATTTT	CASAPRLGDGNTIYF
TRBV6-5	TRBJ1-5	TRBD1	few	TGTGCCAGCAGTTCGGACAGGGGGACTGGGCAGCCCCAGCATTTT	CASSSDRGTGQPQHF
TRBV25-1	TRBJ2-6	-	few	TGTGCCAGCAGTGGGACAGATGCTGGGGCCAACGTCCTGACTTTC	CASSGTDAGANVLTF
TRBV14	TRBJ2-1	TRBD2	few	TGTGCCAGCAGCCACGAGCGGGGGTCCTACAATGAGCAGTTCTTC	CASSHERGSYNEQFF
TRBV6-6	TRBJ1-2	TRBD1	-	TGTGCCAGCAAAAAAGCCGGGACAGGGGGCCTTGGCTACACCTTC	CASKKAGTGGLGYTF
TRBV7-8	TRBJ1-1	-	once	TGTGCCAGCAGCCCGGGGAGGCAGACTGAAGCTTTCTTT	CASSPGRQTEAFF
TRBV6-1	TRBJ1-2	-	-	TGTGCCACTTCAGGGTTTAGCTATGGCTACACCTTC	CATSGFSYGYTF
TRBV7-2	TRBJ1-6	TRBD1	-	TGTGCCAGCAGCCCTGGGACAGGGTTCACCCTCCACTTT	CASSPGTGFTLHF
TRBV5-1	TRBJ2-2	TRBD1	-	TGCGCCAGCACCGAGGCAACAGGGGGCTTGCCCGGGGAGCTGTTTTTT	CASTEATGGLPGELFF
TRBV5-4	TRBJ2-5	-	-	TGTGCCAGCAGCAACCGAGGGGGGGATTGGGAGACCCAGTACTTC	CASSNRGGDWETQYF
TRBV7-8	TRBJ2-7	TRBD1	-	TGTGCCAGCAGCTTTTCGACTCCGGGACAGGGGGCGGGCGAGCAGTACTTC	CASSFSTPGQGAGEQYF
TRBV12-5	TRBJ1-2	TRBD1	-	TGTGCTAGTGGTTTGCCCGGACAGGGCTATGGCTACACCTTC	CASGLPGQGYGYTF
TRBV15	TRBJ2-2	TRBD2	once	TGTGCCACCAGCGGTAGCGGGGGGGCTCACACCGGGGAGCTGTTTTTT	CATSGSGGAHTGELFF
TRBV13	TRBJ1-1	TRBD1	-	TGTGCCAGCAGGGGACAGATGAACACTGAAGCTTTCTTT	CASRGQMNTEAFF